Listed here are 8 T cell receptor beta chains from one sample, sequenced in a study of OX40 agonist ivuxolimab in advanced cancers. Sequenced by immunoSEQ multiplex PCR; TCRdb stores in-frame clones only, minus some. Of about 32,000 clones listed, over 80% are singletons. Source: CD4+ or CD8+ T cells sorted from blood, taken in a trial of the OX40 agonist ivuxolimab. These receptors were obtained from an adult with an advanced solid tumor such as melanoma, head and neck, liver or kidney cancer.

The rearrangement uses TRBV7-9 and TRBJ2-5; 9 bases are a match to TRBD1. Losses at the gene ends were 5 bases for V and 4 bases for J; bases not matched to a gene: 8. This CDR3 region has 15 residues. Germline lookup yields CDR1 SEHNR and CDR2 FQNEAQ (reference sequence). CDR3 bases: TGTGCCAGCAGCCCCCCGGACAGGGGAATAGAGACCCAGTACTTC. The encoded protein is CASSPPDRGIETQYF.

This clone was seen just once. The chain joins TRBV7-9 to TRBJ2-7; 7 bases are shared with TRBD1. The CDR3 consists of 16 residues. After removal of 5 bases from V and 4 bases from J, the junction contained 14 bases not matched to a gene. Germline V CDR1 and CDR2: SEHNR, FQNEAQ (reference sequence). CDR3 DNA sequence: TGTGCCAGCAGCACCTCGACAGGGAGAGGGCCATACGAGCAGTACTTC. This encodes CASSTSTGRGPYEQYF.

The rearrangement links TRBV7-3 to TRBJ1-1; a possible D gene is TRBD1 (6 bases). V dropped 5 bases and J dropped 6 bases, with 22 bases sitting between them. CDR1 SGHTA and CDR2 FQGTGA come from the germline V gene. The CDR3 is made up of 16 amino acids. The CDR3 protein is CASSQGSGGSFAEAFF. The CDR3 DNA reads as TGTGCCAGCAGCCAAGGGTCCGGGGGCAGCTTCGCTGAAGCTTTCTTT.

The V and J genes are TRBV9 and TRBJ2-5; D gene uncertain. This CDR3 is built from 13 residues. Trimming removed 1 base from V and 3 bases from J, with 7 bases in between. Germline V gene lookup returns CDR1 SGDLS and CDR2 YYNGEE. This CDR3 reads CASSVTGEETQYF. In DNA form, the CDR3 reads TGTGCCAGCAGCGTAACCGGAGAAGAGACCCAGTACTTC.

The V and J genes are TRBV28 and TRBJ2-7, with TRBD1 identical over 9 bases. CDR1 and CDR2 (germline): MDHEN, SYDVKM. Losses at the gene ends were 4 bases for V and 2 bases for J; bases not matched to a gene: 3. The CDR3 extends over 14 amino acids. Here the CDR3 DNA reads TGTGCCAGCAGTTCCCGGACAGGGGCCTACGAGCAGTACTTC. This translates into CASSSRTGAYEQYF.

V gene TRBV2 combines with J gene TRBJ2-7; the match to TRBD2 covers 12 bases. Germline CDR1 is SNHLY and CDR2 is FYNNEI. This CDR3 has 15 residues. Trimming at V came to 6 bases and at J to 0 bases, leaving 3 bases not matched to a gene. CDR3 sequence (DNA): TGTGCCAGCAGCGGACTAGCGGGGAGCTCCTACGAGCAGTACTTC. This codes for CASSGLAGSSYEQYF.

The chain joins TRBV9 to TRBJ2-7; TRBD2 is a possible D gene (6 bases). Between the trimmed V and J ends, which lost 0 bases and 4 bases, there was a span of 14 bases. This CDR3 comprises 15 residues. Germline lookup yields CDR1 SGDLS and CDR2 YYNGEE. The CDR3 sequence is CASSVEVSGTYEQYF. The CDR3, as DNA: TGTGCCAGCAGCGTAGAGGTTAGCGGTACGTACGAGCAGTACTTC.

This clone came up a few times. The chain couples TRBV9 to TRBJ1-4, with a tentative D call TRBD1 (6 bases). Germline assignment: CDR1 SGDLS and CDR2 YYNGEE. The CDR3 contains 16 residues. The V and J ends lost 2 bases and 6 bases respectively, with 17 bases between them. CDR3 in amino acids: CASSVGGTMEDEKLFF. The CDR3 DNA reads as TGTGCCAGCAGCGTCGGAGGGACAATGGAGGATGAAAAACTGTTTTTT.